This T cell receptor (beta chain) comes out of a study of blood T cell repertoires in COVID-19. Study details: Researchers got acute and convalescent COVID-19 samples from the United States, Italy and Spain. PBMCs, B-cell-depleted T cells, or T cells provided the cDNA or gDNA that made up the material.

Per the study methods: How many nucleated cells were present was estimated from reference gene primer amplification. The table came from immunoSEQ multiplex PCR; TCRdb's copy has only in-frame clones and leaves some out. For V, J and clone size, that table is used; D and trimming come from the DNA. The sample contains 200,000 to 300,000 clones, about 90% of which appear only once. The CDR3 consists of 15 residues. V shed 3 bases, J shed 3 bases, and the junction held 2 bases outside the gene matches. Germline CDR1 reads LGHDT; CDR2 reads YNNKEL (reference sequence). The clonotype was recovered from a woman aged 25-40 years who had recovered from COVID-19. Sequenced sample: peripheral blood. This chain uses TRBV3-1 (or the pseudogene TRBV3-2) with TRBJ2-2, with 9 bases identical to TRBD1. The CDR3 nucleotides are TGTGCCAGCAGCCATTGGGACAGGGACACCGGGGAGCTGTTTTTT. Translated, it gives CASSHWDRDTGELFF.